This is a list of T cell receptor beta chains from one sample in a study of CD8 T cells in Susac syndrome. In TCRdb, the immunoSEQ multiplex PCR reads were re-called with MiXCR into one record per CDR3 protein. The table records approximately 110,000 distinct CDR3 sequences, over 90% of them present only once. Sequences were obtained from CD8+ T cells from PBMCs. The origin of the receptors is a human donor with multiple sclerosis. The CDR3 runs from the conserved cysteine through the conserved F or W. A D gene is named only where the DNA matches it firmly. Clone size appears in some rows only: once, few, many, or a class for an expanded clone.

d_gene: TRBD1; v_gene: TRBV19; abundance: NA; j_gene: TRBJ1-3; CDR3nt: TGTGCCAGTGGGTGGACAGGAAGCTCTGGAAACACCATATATTTT; CDR3aa: CASGWTGSSGNTIYF
d_gene: TRBD1; v_gene: TRBV19; abundance: NA; j_gene: TRBJ2-3; CDR3nt: TGTGCCAGTAGTATAGGGACAGGGTCGACAGATACGCAGTATTTT; CDR3aa: CASSIGTGSTDTQYF
d_gene: TRBD1; v_gene: TRBV20-1; abundance: NA; j_gene: TRBJ1-5; CDR3nt: TGCAGTGCTAGAGGCCGGGACAGTAATTTGTTAAATCAGCCCCAGCATTTT; CDR3aa: CSARGRDSNLLNQPQHF
d_gene: TRBD1; v_gene: TRBV19; abundance: NA; j_gene: TRBJ1-2; CDR3nt: TGTGCCTCAGGGGGTAGGGGCTACACCTTC; CDR3aa: CASGGRGYTF
d_gene: NA; v_gene: TRBV6-2/TRBV6-3; abundance: once; j_gene: TRBJ2-1; CDR3nt: TGTGCCAGCACCCGGGGCGGGCTGCATGAGCAGTTCTTC; CDR3aa: CASTRGGLHEQFF
d_gene: NA; v_gene: TRBV7-9; abundance: NA; j_gene: TRBJ2-7; CDR3nt: TGTGCCAGCAGCTGGGGACCCACCTACGAGCAGTACTTC; CDR3aa: CASSWGPTYEQYF
d_gene: NA; v_gene: TRBV4-1; abundance: NA; j_gene: TRBJ2-3; CDR3nt: TGCGCCAGCAGCCATCTGACTAGCACAGATACGCAGTATTTT; CDR3aa: CASSHLTSTDTQYF
d_gene: TRBD1; v_gene: TRBV19; abundance: NA; j_gene: TRBJ2-7; CDR3nt: TGTGCCAGTAGTATCGGACAGGGAATCTACGAGCAGTACTTC; CDR3aa: CASSIGQGIYEQYF
d_gene: NA; v_gene: TRBV14; abundance: NA; j_gene: TRBJ2-2; CDR3nt: TGTGCCACCTTAGCGGACACCGGGGAGCTGTTTTTT; CDR3aa: CATLADTGELFF
d_gene: NA; v_gene: TRBV3-1; abundance: NA; j_gene: TRBJ2-2; CDR3nt: TGTGCCAGCAGCCAGGGGGCCCGGACGCGCGGGGAGCTGTTTTTT; CDR3aa: CASSQGARTRGELFF
d_gene: NA; v_gene: TRBV30; abundance: NA; j_gene: TRBJ2-7; CDR3nt: TGTGCCTGGAGTGTAAAGCAGGGGCAGTACTTC; CDR3aa: CAWSVKQGQYF
d_gene: TRBD1; v_gene: TRBV27; abundance: NA; j_gene: TRBJ1-2; CDR3nt: TGTGCCAGCAGTTTATCCAGGGGGCACGGCTACACCTTC; CDR3aa: CASSLSRGHGYTF
d_gene: NA; v_gene: TRBV9; abundance: NA; j_gene: TRBJ2-1; CDR3nt: TGTGCCAGCAGCGTAGGAGGGGCCGGCGGGGATGAGCAGTTCTTC; CDR3aa: CASSVGGAGGDEQFF
d_gene: TRBD1; v_gene: TRBV2; abundance: NA; j_gene: TRBJ2-3; CDR3nt: TGTGCCAGCAGGGGAAGGACAGGGTTCAGGGCAGATACGCAGTATTTT; CDR3aa: CASRGRTGFRADTQYF
d_gene: NA; v_gene: TRBV12-3/TRBV12-4; abundance: NA; j_gene: TRBJ2-1; CDR3nt: TGTGCCAGCAGTTTTGCTCGCAATGAGCAGTTCTTC; CDR3aa: CASSFARNEQFF
d_gene: NA; v_gene: TRBV5-6; abundance: NA; j_gene: TRBJ1-2; CDR3nt: TGTGCCAGCAGCTTGATCCGGGGTAACTATGGCTACACCTTC; CDR3aa: CASSLIRGNYGYTF